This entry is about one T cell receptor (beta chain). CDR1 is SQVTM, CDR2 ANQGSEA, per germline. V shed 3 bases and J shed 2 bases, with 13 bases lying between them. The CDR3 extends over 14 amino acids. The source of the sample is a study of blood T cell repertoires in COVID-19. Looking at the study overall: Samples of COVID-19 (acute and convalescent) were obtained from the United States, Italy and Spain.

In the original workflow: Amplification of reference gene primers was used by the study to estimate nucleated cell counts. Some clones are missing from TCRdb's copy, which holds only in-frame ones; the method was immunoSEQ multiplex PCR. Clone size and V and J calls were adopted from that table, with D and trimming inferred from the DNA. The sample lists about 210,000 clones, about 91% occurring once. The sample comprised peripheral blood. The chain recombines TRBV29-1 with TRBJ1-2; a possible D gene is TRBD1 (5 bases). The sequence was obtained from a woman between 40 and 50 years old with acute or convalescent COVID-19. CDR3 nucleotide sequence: TGCAGCGTTGAGGGGCGGCCCCCCAACTATGGCTACACCTTC. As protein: CSVEGRPPNYGYTF.